One T cell receptor beta chain is described in this entry. Its antigen remains unidentified. The junction departs from germline at one end; a sequencing error may be responsible. This entry belongs to a study of lung T cells in sarcoidosis with Löfgren's syndrome. Study background: Repertoire analyses centered on Löfgren's syndrome patients.

The CDR3 extends over 13 amino acids. The germline V gene encodes CDR1 GTSNPN and CDR2 SVGIG (reference sequence). Findings and limits, study-wide: TRAV12-1 and TRBV2 were reportedly most expanded in Löfgren's patients. Paired TRAV12-1/TRBV2 TCRs showed CDR3 homology and preferential pairing.

TCRdb reanalysed the reads using MiXCR and keeps one entry per CDR3 protein. The sample holds 15,000 to 20,000 distinct CDR3 sequences, roughly 22% seen once. The chain carries TRBV30 and TRBJ2-6; a weak D match, TRBD2 (6 bases). Source material: CD4+ T cells from PBMCs. This sequence was found in a human donor with sarcoidosis (Löfgren's syndrome or another form), or a control subject (not recorded which). The CDR3 sequence: CAGRTVGANVLTF. CDR3 DNA: TGTGCCGGGAGGACGGTGGGGGCCAACGTCCTGACTTTC.